This entry lists 17 T cell receptor beta chains sequenced from one sample in a study of CD8 T cells in ankylosing spondylitis. Broader study findings: Made up of eight highly homologous variants, a TCR beta motif appeared characteristic of ankylosing spondylitis blood.

Via MiXCR, TCRdb re-called the 5' RACE reads, giving one row per CDR3 protein. The repertoire has about 750,000 distinct CDR3 sequences, around 20% of them found once; the top ten carry roughly a fifth. No antigen is known for these receptors. The specimen sequenced was blood, either unsorted or a sorted T cell fraction (not recorded which). The receptors here all came from a male donor with ankylosing spondylitis.

This chain connects TRBV5-1 to TRBJ2-1; D remains unclear. The CDR3 loop spans 14 amino acids. Trimming took off 0 bases at V and 8 bases at J, with 12 bases between the two ends. The germline V gene encodes CDR1 SGHRS and CDR2 YFSETQ. CDR3 nucleotides: TGCGCCAGCAGCTTGGTCCCGGCAATGGATGAGCAGTTCTTC. This codes for CASSLVPAMDEQFF.

This clonotype has more than one count but fewer than ten. The rearrangement links TRBV12-3 or TRBV12-4 to TRBJ1-3; D uncertain. The CDR3 is made up of 15 amino acids. V lost 9 bases and J lost 0, with 15 bases in between. The CDR3 bases are TGTGCCAGTTTCGATGGTGTGAGCTCTGGAAACACCATATATTTT. Protein product: CASFDGVSSGNTIYF.

The rearrangement links TRBV5-1 to TRBJ2-5; 10 positions agree with TRBD2. CDR1 is SGHRS, CDR2 YFSETQ, per germline. CDR3 length: 16 amino acids. J gave up 5 bases and V 3 bases, and 10 bases lay outside the gene matches. CDR3 nucleotides: TGCGCCAGCAGCTACTCAGCCGGGACTAGCGACGAGACCCAGTACTTC. Encoded protein: CASSYSAGTSDETQYF.

This clonotype was seen more than once but under ten times. The V and J genes are TRBV5-1 and TRBJ1-4; a possible D gene is TRBD1 (5 bases). With 3 bases removed from V and 7 bases from J, the gap between germline ends came to 10 bases. This CDR3 has 13 amino acids. Germline values: CDR1 SGHRS, CDR2 YFSETQ. In DNA, the CDR3 is TGCGCCAGCAGCTCGATCCAGGGTGAAAAACTGTTTTTT. It translates to CASSSIQGEKLFF.

This clonotype has a handful of counts. This chain uses TRBV6-1 with TRBJ2-7; D remains unclear. This CDR3 is built from 8 residues. CDR1 is MNHNS and CDR2 is SASEGT in the germline V gene. V lost 7 bases, J lost 5 bases, and 0 bases lay in between. The CDR3 coding sequence is TGTGCCAGCAACGAGCAGTACTTC. It codes for CASNEQYF.

This clonotype was seen a handful of times. This chain uses TRBV10-3 with TRBJ1-6; D not certain. V was clipped by 0 bases and J by 0 bases, with 9 bases between them. Germline loops: CDR1 ENHRY, CDR2 SYGVKD. The CDR3 has 17 residues. Here the CDR3 DNA reads TGTGCCATCAGTGAGTCGTTTTCGGGCTCCTATAATTCACCCCTCCACTTT. Residues: CAISESFSGSYNSPLHF.

V and J are TRBV29-1 and TRBJ2-7; TRBD1 agrees at 7 bases. CDR3 length: 11 residues. J was trimmed by 13 bases and V by 0 bases; bases with no gene match: 6. Looked up from germline, CDR1 is SQVTM and CDR2 is ANQGSEA. The CDR3 is CSVEEWGQRYF. CDR3 in DNA: TGCAGCGTTGAAGAATGGGGACAGCGCTACTTC.

The chain joins TRBV4-1 to TRBJ1-2; 9 bases are shared with TRBD1. The V gene's germline CDR1 is MGHRA and CDR2 YSYEKL. CDR3 length: 17 residues. V shed 0 bases and J 0 bases; nucleotides not matched to a gene: 5. Here the CDR3 reads CASSQETGGEANYGYTF. CDR3 nucleotides: TGCGCCAGCAGCCAAGAGACAGGGGGAGAGGCTAACTATGGCTACACCTTC.

About this clonotype itself: At one of its ends the junction is not consistent with the germline gene, which may arise from a read error. This rearrangement joins TRBV19 to TRBJ1-1; a weak D match, TRBD1 (6 bases). This CDR3 is 11 amino acids long. Germline-derived CDR1 and CDR2 are LNHDA and SQIVND (reference sequence). The CDR3 DNA reads as TGTGCCAGTAGTATTGGTTCCGGGACAACATTT. Protein product: CASSIGSGTTF.

V usage is TRBV20-1 and J usage is TRBJ1-4; a weak D match, TRBD1 (5 bases). The CDR3 covers 12 residues. Germline CDR1 reads DFQATT; CDR2 reads SNEGSKA (reference sequence). Trimming removed 3 bases from V and 8 bases from J, with 10 bases in between. The CDR3, as DNA: TGCAGTGCTAGGGGGACCGAGGAAAAACTGTTTTTT. Its protein is CSARGTEEKLFF.

This clonotype was detected a few times. The rearrangement links TRBV7-8 to TRBJ2-7, with D possibly matching TRBD2 (5 bases). The CDR3 contains 14 residues. Deletions cut 0 bases from V and 6 bases from J, with 12 bases between. Germline V CDR1 and CDR2: SGHVS, FQNEAQ. The CDR3 is CASSLAGFRGEQYF. CDR3 nucleotides: TGTGCCAGCAGCTTAGCGGGGTTCCGGGGCGAGCAGTACTTC. The variable domain in full, completed from reference TRBV7-8 and TRBJ2-7, reads GAGVSQSPRYKVAKRGQDVALRCDPISGHVSLFWYQQALGQGPEFLTYFQNEAQLDKSGLPSDRFFAERPEGSVSTLKIQRTQQEDSAVYLCASSLAGFRGEQYFGPGTRLTVT.

This sequence joins TRBV7-9 and TRBJ2-2; 8 bases fit TRBD1. The V segment lost 7 bases and the J segment 6 bases; nucleotides outside the gene matches: 7. The CDR3 consists of 14 residues. Per the germline V gene, CDR1 is SEHNR and CDR2 is FQNEAQ (reference sequence). The DNA for the CDR3 is TGTGCCAGCAAGGAGACAGGGGCCTCCGGGGAGCTGTTTTTT. This translates into CASKETGASGELFF.

The rearrangement links TRBV2 to TRBJ2-7; 9 positions agree with TRBD1. This CDR3 is 16 amino acids long. Germline values: CDR1 SNHLY, CDR2 FYNNEI. V was pared by 4 bases and J by 4 bases, with 11 bases of the junction left unmatched. The CDR3 bases are TGTGCCAGCAGTGGCCATCCGGGACAGGGCGATTACGAGCAGTACTTC. This encodes CASSGHPGQGDYEQYF.

This clonotype was counted at least ten times. The chain joins TRBV11-1 to TRBJ2-7; TRBD1 matches 7 bases. There are 14 residues in the CDR3. Trimming at V came to 3 bases and at J to 0 bases, leaving 2 bases not matched to a gene. CDR1 is SGHAT and CDR2 is FQDESV in the germline V gene (reference sequence). CDR3 nucleotides: TGTGCCAGCAGCTTTGGGACAGCCTCCTACGAGCAGTACTTC. This translates into CASSFGTASYEQYF.

V usage is TRBV12-3 or TRBV12-4 and J usage is TRBJ1-4, with D tentatively TRBD1 (6 bases). Trimming took 8 bases from V and 6 from J, leaving 13 bases between them. The CDR3 is made up of 13 amino acids. The CDR3 loop is CASWYREDEKLFF. The CDR3 region has the DNA TGTGCCAGCTGGTACAGGGAAGATGAAAAACTGTTTTTT.

The chain links TRBV20-1 to TRBJ2-4; 7 bases line up with TRBD2. Per germline, CDR1 DFQATT and CDR2 SNEGSKA (reference sequence). With 5 bases clipped from V and 5 bases from J, the junction kept 9 bases outside the gene matches. This CDR3 comprises 14 residues. CDR3 amino acids: CSAFTGLIQNIQYF. CDR3 nucleotides: TGCAGTGCTTTTACGGGACTAATCCAAAACATTCAGTACTTC.

This clonotype was observed a few times. The CDR3 region is CSALTWTGVRDTQYF. CDR3 DNA sequence: TGCAGTGCTCTCACCTGGACAGGGGTTCGAGATACGCAGTATTTT. The rearrangement joins TRBV20-1 to TRBJ2-3, with TRBD1 matching over 9 bases. This CDR3 contains 15 residues. Germline V gene sequence: CDR1 DFQATT, CDR2 SNEGSKA (reference sequence). V shed 5 bases and J 5 bases; nucleotides not matched to a gene: 11.